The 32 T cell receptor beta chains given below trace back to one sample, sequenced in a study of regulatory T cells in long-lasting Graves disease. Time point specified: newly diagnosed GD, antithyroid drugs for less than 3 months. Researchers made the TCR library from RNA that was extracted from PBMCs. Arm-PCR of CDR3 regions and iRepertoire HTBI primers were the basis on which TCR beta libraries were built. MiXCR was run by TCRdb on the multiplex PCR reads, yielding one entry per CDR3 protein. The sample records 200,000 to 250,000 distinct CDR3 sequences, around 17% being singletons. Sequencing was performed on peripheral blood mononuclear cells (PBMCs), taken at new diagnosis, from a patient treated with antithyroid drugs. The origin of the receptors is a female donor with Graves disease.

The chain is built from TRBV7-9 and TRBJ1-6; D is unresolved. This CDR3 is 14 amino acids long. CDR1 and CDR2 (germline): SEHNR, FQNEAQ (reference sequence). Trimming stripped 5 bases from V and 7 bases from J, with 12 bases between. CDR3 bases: TGTGCCAGCAGCCCGAAACGAATGAATTCACCCCTCCACTTT. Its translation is CASSPKRMNSPLHF.

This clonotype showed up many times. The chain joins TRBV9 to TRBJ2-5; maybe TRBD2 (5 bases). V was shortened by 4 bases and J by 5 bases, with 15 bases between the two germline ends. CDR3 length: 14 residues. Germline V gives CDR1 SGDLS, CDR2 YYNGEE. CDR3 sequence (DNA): TGTGCCAGCAGCCCCCAGGCTGGCGGGGAGACCCAGTACTTC. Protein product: CASSPQAGGETQYF.

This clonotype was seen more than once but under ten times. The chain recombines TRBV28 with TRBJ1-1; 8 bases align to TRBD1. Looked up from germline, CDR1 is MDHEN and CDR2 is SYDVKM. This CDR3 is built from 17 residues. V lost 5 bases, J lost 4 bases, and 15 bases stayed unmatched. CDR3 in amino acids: CASSAPPGGGWRTEAFF. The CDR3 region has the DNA TGTGCCAGCAGTGCCCCTCCAGGGGGCGGGTGGCGCACTGAAGCTTTCTTT.

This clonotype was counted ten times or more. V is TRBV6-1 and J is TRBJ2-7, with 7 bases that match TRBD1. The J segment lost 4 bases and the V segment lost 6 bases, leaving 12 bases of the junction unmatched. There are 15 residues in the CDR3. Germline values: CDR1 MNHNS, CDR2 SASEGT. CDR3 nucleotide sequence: TGTGCCAGCAGGTCTACAGGGGCCACCTTATACGAGCAGTACTTC. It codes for CASRSTGATLYEQYF.

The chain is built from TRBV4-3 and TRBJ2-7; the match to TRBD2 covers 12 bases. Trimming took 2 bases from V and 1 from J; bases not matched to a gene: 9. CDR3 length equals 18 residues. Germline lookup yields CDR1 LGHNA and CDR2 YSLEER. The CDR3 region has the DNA TGCGCCAGCAGCCAACACGATCTGACTAGCGGGAGTTCCTACGAGCAGTACTTC. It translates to CASSQHDLTSGSSYEQYF.

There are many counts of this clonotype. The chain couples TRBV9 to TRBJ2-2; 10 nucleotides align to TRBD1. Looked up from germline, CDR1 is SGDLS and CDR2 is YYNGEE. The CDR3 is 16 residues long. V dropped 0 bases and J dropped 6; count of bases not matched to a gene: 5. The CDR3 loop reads CASSVDAGQGSGELFF. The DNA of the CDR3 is TGTGCCAGCAGCGTAGATGCGGGACAGGGGTCCGGGGAGCTGTTTTTT.

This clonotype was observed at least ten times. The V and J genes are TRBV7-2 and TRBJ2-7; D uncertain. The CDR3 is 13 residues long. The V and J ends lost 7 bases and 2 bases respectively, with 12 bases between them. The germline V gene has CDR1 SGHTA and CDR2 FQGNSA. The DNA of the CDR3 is TGTGCCAGCACCCCGAGAGGCCCCTACGAGCAGTACTTC. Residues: CASTPRGPYEQYF. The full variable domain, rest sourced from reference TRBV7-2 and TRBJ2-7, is GAGVSQSPSNKVTEKGKDVELRCDPISGHTALYWYRQSLGQGLEFLIYFQGNSAPDKSGLPSDRFSAERTGGSVSTLTIQRTQQEDSAVYLCASTPRGPYEQYFGPGTRLTVT.

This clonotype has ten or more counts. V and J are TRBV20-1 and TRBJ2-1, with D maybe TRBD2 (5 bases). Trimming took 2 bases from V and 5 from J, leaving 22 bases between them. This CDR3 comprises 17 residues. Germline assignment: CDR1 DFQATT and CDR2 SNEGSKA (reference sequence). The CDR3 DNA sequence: TGCAGTGCTAGATTTGTAGGTTGGCCTAGCACCCACAATGAGCAGTTCTTC. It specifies CSARFVGWPSTHNEQFF.

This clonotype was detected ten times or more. In DNA form, the CDR3 reads TGTGCCAGTAATACGCAGGGGGCGGCTTTCTTT. It codes for CASNTQGAAFF. The rearrangement joins TRBV12-3 or TRBV12-4 to TRBJ1-1; 8 bases align to TRBD1. There are 11 residues in the CDR3. V trimming: 9 bases; J trimming: 11 bases; junction bases outside the gene matches: 8.

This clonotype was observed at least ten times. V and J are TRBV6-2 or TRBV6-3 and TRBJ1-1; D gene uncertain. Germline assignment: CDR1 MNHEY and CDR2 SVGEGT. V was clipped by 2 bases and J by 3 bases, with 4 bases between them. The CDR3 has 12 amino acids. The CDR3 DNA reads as TGTGCCAGCAGTTACCAATACACTGAAGCTTTCTTT. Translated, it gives CASSYQYTEAFF.

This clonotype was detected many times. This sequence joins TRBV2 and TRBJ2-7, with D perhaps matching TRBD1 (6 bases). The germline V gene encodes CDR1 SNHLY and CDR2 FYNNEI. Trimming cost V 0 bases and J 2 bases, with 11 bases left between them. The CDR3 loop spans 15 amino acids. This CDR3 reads CASSEARGKAYEQYF. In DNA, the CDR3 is TGTGCCAGCAGTGAAGCGAGGGGGAAAGCCTACGAGCAGTACTTC.

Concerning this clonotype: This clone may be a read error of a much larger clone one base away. CDR3 in amino acids: CASGFRGGRRETQYF. The CDR3 region has the DNA TGTGCCAGCGGCTTCAGGGGGGGAAGGAGGGAGACCCAGTACTTC. The chain links TRBV7-3 to TRBJ2-5, with D possibly called TRBD1 or TRBD2 (7 bases each). CDR3 length: 15 amino acids. Germline V lookup: CDR1 SGHTA, CDR2 FQGTGA. Drawing the rest from reference TRBV7-3 and TRBJ2-5, the complete variable domain is GAGVSQTPSNKVTEKGKYVELRCDPISGHTALYWYRQSLGQGPEFLIYFQGTGAADDSGLPNDRFFAVRPEGSVSTLKIQRTERGDSAVYLCASGFRGGRRETQYFGPGTRLLVL.

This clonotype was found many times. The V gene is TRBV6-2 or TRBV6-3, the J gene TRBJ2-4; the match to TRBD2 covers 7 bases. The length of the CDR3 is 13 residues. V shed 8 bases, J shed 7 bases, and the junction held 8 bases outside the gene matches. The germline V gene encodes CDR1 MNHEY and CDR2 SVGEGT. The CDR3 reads CASGKAGRNIQYF. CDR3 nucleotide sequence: TGTGCCAGCGGAAAAGCGGGACGGAACATTCAGTACTTC.

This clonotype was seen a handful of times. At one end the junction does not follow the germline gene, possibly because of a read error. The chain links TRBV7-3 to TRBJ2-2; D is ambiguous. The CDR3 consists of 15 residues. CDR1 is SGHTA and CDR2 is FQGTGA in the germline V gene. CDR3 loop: CAGSLSHAGTGELFF. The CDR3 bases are TGTGCCGGCAGCTTAAGCCACGCAGGAACCGGGGAGCTGTTTTTT. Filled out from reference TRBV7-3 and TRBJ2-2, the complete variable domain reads GAGVSQTPSNKVTEKGKYVELRCDPISGHTALYWYRQSLGQGPEFLIYFQGTGAADDSGLPNDRFFAVRPEGSVSTLKIQRTERGDSAVYLCAGSLSHAGTGELFFGEGSRLTVL.

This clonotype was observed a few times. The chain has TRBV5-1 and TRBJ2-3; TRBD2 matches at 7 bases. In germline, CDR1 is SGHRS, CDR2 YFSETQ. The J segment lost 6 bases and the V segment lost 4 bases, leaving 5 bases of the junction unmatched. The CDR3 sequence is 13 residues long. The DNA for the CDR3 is TGCGCCAGCAGCCCGGGGGGTATGGATACGCAGTATTTT. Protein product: CASSPGGMDTQYF.

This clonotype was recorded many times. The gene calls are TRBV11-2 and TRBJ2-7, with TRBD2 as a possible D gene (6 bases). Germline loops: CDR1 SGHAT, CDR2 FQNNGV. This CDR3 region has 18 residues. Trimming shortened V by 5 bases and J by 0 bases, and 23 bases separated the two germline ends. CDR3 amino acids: CASSPEGEAGFSSYEQYF. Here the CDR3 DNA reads TGTGCCAGCAGCCCGGAGGGAGAAGCGGGCTTCTCCTCCTACGAGCAGTACTTC.

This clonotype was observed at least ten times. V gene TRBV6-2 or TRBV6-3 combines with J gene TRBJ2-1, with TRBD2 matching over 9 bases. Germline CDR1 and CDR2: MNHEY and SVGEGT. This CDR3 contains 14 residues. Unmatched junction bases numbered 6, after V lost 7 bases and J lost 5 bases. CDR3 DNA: TGTGCCAGCACCCGGGGACTAGCTGACAATGAGCAGTTCTTC. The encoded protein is CASTRGLADNEQFF.

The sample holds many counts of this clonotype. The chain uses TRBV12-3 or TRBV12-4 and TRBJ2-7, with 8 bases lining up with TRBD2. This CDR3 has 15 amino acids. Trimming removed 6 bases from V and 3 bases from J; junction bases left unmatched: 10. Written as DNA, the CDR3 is TGTGCCAGCAGCCACCCAGCGGGAGCAGACTACGAGCAGTACTTC. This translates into CASSHPAGADYEQYF.

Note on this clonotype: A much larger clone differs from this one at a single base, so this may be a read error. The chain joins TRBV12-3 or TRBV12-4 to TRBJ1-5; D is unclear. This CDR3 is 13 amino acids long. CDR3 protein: CASSLSSSQPQHF. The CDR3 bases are TGTGCCAGCAGTTTAAGTAGCAGTCAGCCCCAGCATTTT.

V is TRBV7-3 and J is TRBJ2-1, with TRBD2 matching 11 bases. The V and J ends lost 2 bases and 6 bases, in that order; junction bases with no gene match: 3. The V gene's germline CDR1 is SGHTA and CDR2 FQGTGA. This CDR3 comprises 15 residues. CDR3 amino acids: CASSLSGTSGNEQFF. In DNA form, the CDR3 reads TGTGCCAGCAGCTTATCGGGGACTAGCGGCAATGAGCAGTTCTTC.

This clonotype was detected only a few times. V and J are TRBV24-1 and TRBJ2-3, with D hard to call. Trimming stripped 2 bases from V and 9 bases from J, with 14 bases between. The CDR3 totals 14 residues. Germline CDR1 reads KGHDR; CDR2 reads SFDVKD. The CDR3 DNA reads TGTGCCACCAGTGATTCGCTCAATCCGGGCACGCAGTATTTT. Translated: CATSDSLNPGTQYF.

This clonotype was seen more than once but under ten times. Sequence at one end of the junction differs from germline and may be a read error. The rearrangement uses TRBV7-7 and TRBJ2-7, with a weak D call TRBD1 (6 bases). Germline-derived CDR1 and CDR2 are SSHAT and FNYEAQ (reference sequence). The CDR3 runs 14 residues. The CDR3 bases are TGTGCTAGCAGCTTGGGGGCCGGGAACTACGAGCAGTACTTC. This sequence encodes CASSLGAGNYEQYF.

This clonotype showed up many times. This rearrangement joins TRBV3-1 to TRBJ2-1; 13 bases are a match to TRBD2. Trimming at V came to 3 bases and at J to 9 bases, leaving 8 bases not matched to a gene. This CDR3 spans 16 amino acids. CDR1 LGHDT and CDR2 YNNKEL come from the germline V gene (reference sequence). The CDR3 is CASSHTTSGRVGEQFF. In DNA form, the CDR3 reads TGTGCCAGCAGCCACACAACTAGCGGGAGGGTAGGTGAGCAGTTCTTC.

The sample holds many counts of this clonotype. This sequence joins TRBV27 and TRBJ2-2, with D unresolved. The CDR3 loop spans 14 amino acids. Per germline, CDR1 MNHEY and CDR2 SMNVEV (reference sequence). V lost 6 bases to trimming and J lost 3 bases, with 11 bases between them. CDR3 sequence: CASSLSGDTGELFF. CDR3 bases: TGTGCCAGCAGCTTGAGTGGCGACACCGGGGAGCTGTTTTTT.

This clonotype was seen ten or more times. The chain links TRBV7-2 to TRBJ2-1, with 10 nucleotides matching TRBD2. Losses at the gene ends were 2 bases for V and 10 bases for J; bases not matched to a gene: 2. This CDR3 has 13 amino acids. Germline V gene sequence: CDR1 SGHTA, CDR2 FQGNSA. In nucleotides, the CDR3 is TGTGCCAGCAGCTTACTACTAGCGGGAGAGCAGTTCTTC. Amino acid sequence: CASSLLLAGEQFF. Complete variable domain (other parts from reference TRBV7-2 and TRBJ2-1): GAGVSQSPSNKVTEKGKDVELRCDPISGHTALYWYRQSLGQGLEFLIYFQGNSAPDKSGLPSDRFSAERTGGSVSTLTIQRTQQEDSAVYLCASSLLLAGEQFFGPGTRLTVL.

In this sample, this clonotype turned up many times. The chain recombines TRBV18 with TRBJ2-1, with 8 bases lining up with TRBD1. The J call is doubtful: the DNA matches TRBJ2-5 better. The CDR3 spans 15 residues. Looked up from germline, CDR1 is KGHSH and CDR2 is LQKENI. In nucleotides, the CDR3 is TGTGCCAGCTCGCCGACAGGGGATTCCCAAGAGACCCAGTACTTC. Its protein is CASSPTGDSQETQYF.

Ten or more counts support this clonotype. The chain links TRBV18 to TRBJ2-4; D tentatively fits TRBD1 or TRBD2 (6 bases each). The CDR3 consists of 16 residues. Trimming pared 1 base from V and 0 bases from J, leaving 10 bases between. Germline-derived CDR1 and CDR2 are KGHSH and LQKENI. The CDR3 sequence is CASSPRTGAAKNIQYF. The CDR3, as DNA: TGTGCCAGCTCACCACGGACGGGGGCAGCCAAAAACATTCAGTACTTC.

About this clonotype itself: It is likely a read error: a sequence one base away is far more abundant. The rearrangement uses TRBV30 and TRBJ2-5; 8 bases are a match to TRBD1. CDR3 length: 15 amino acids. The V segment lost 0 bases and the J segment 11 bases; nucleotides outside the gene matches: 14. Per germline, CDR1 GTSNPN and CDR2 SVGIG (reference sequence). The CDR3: CAWSVGQGNDNEQYF. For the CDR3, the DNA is TGTGCCTGGAGTGTAGGACAGGGAAACGACAATGAGCAGTACTTC.

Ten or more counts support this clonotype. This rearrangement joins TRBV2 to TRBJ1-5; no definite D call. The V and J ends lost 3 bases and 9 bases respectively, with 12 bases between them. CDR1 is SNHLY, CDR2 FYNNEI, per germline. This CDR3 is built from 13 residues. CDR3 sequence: CASSDAQLGPQHF. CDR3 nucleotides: TGTGCCAGCAGTGACGCCCAGCTGGGGCCCCAGCATTTT. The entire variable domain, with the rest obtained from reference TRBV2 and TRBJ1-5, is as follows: EPEVTQTPSHQVTQMGQEVILRCVPISNHLYFYWYRQILGQKVEFLVSFYNNEISEKSEIFDDQFSVERPDGSNFTLKIRSTKLEDSAMYFCASSDAQLGPQHFGDGTRLSIL.

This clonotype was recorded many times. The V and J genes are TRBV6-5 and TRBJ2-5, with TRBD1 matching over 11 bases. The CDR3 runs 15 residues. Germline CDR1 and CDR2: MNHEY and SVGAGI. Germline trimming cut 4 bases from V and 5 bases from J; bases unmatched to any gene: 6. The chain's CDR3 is CASSFRTGGKETQYF. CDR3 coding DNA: TGTGCCAGCAGTTTCCGGACAGGGGGCAAGGAGACCCAGTACTTC.

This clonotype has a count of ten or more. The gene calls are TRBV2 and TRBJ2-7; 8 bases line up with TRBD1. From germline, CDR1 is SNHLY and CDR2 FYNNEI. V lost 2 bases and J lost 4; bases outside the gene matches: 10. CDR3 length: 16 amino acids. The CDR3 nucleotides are TGTGCCAGCAGTGAATTGATTGGGACAGGAGGGTACGAGCAGTACTTC. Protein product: CASSELIGTGGYEQYF.

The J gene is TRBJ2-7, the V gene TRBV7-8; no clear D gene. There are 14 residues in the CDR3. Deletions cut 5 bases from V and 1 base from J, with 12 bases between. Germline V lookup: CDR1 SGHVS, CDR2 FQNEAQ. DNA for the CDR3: TGTGCCAGCAGCCACTCGGACGGGTCCTACGAGCAGTACTTC. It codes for CASSHSDGSYEQYF.